Listed below are T cell receptor beta chains from one sample, sequenced in a study of shared clonotypes between healthy human individuals. Some clones are missing from TCRdb's copy, which holds only in-frame ones; the method was immunoSEQ multiplex PCR. The sample contains 630,000 or so clones, roughly 98% of which appear only once. The sample taken for sequencing was naive CD8+ T cells sorted from blood. These receptors were taken from a man aged 25 to 40 in good health. The CDR3 runs from the conserved cysteine through the conserved F or W. D genes are given only for firm matches. Expanded clones get a size class; other rows say once, few or many, or leave the size out.

-	TRBV27	-	TRBJ1-1	TGTGCCAGCGGGGGGGGATTGGGCGACACTGAAGCTTTCTTT	CASGGGLGDTEAFF
-	TRBV7-2	-	TRBJ2-1	TGTGCCAGCAGCTTAGTAACCGGGGATGAGCAGTTCTTC	CASSLVTGDEQFF
TRBD2	TRBV7-8	-	TRBJ2-7	TGTGCCAGCAGCCTCGGGGGGATACTACGAGATGGGGTTACTAGAGAGCAGTACTTC	CASSLGGILRDGVTREQYF
-	TRBV7-9	-	TRBJ2-7	TGTGCCAGCAGCCCCGATGTGGGGGCGAACAGCGAGCAGTACTTC	CASSPDVGANSEQYF
TRBD2	TRBV2	-	TRBJ2-7	TGTGCCAGCAGTGCAGCAACTAGCGGGAGATCCTACGAGCAGTACTTC	CASSAATSGRSYEQYF
TRBD1	TRBV5-5	-	TRBJ2-7	TGTGCCAGCAGCTTGGCACAGGGGGCTCCCTACGAGCAGTACTTC	CASSLAQGAPYEQYF
-	TRBV7-9	-	TRBJ2-7	TGTGCCAGCAGCCGGGGGACTCTGGGAGCTTACGAGCAGTACTTC	CASSRGTLGAYEQYF
-	TRBV9	once	TRBJ1-4	TGTGCCAGCAGCGTAGATGACAGTATTAATGAAAAACTGTTTTTT	CASSVDDSINEKLFF
-	TRBV9	-	TRBJ2-1	TGTGCCAGCAGCCCACTGGGGTACAATGAGCAGTTCTTC	CASSPLGYNEQFF
TRBD2	TRBV7-9	-	TRBJ2-7	TGTGCCAGCAGCCGGACTAGCGGGCTCTACGAGCAGTACTTC	CASSRTSGLYEQYF
-	TRBV12-5	-	TRBJ2-2	TGTGCTAGTTCCCTGGGGAGGGAGCTGTTTTTT	CASSLGRELFF
-	TRBV7-6	-	TRBJ2-3	TGTGCCAGCAGCCCCTCGACAGCTAACACAGATACGCAGTATTTT	CASSPSTANTDTQYF
-	TRBV7-8	-	TRBJ2-1	TGTGCCAGCAGCCCCCTAAGCTCCTACAATGAGCAGTTCTTC	CASSPLSSYNEQFF
-	TRBV5-4	-	TRBJ2-3	TGTGCCAGCAGCTCGGAGGCGGGAACTAGCACAGATACGCAGTATTTT	CASSSEAGTSTDTQYF
-	TRBV7-6	-	TRBJ2-7	TGTGCCAGCAGCTTCGGACAGAGTTCCTACGAGCAGTACTTC	CASSFGQSSYEQYF
-	TRBV4-3	-	TRBJ1-4	TGCGCCAGCAGCCAACAGACAGTTTATAATGAAAAACTGTTTTTT	CASSQQTVYNEKLFF